The clone carrying this T cell receptor (beta chain) was picked up one time. Clones were sequenced by immunoSEQ multiplex PCR, and TCRdb holds only the in-frame ones, with some missing. The data show roughly 11,000 clones, 78% seen once. The V gene's germline CDR1 is SGHTA and CDR2 FQGTGA. Trimming left V 2 bases short and J 0 bases short, with 11 bases between. The CDR3 has 16 residues. This record comes from a study of T cells after somatic rescue of genetic block. The sequence derives from a boy under 18. Sequencing input: peripheral blood mononuclear cells (PBMCs). This chain links TRBV7-3 with TRBJ1-3; D call uncertain. CDR3 bases: TGTGCCAGCAGCTTAGGCCCAGCTACCTCTGGAAACACCATATATTTT. Translated: CASSLGPATSGNTIYF.